The source of this TCR beta chain is a study of OX40 agonist ivuxolimab in advanced cancers. About the research overall: Ivuxolimab, which is an agonistic anti-OX40 (CD134) antibody, was administered to the patients. Overall study results and limits: Doses of 0.1 to 3.0 mg/kg were accompanied by clonal expansion of CD4+ and CD8+ blood T cells by week 6. With doses of 0.1-3.0 mg/kg, partial responders showed among the lowest clonal expansion.

Of note for this clone: The antigen is undetermined.

TCRdb's copy holds only in-frame clones and misses some; the assay was immunoSEQ multiplex PCR. This table holds some 80,000 clones, roughly 80% found once. This TCR came from an adult with an advanced solid tumor such as melanoma, head and neck, liver or kidney cancer. Specimen: CD4+ or CD8+ T cells sorted from blood, collected in a trial of the OX40 agonist ivuxolimab.

The CDR3 nucleotides are TGCAGTGCTAGCAAGGGGGGCGGCTACACCTTC. Translated: CSASKGGGYTF. The chain has TRBV20-1 and TRBJ1-2; D might be TRBD1 (6 bases). Germline CDR1 DFQATT, CDR2 SNEGSKA (reference sequence). The CDR3 runs 11 residues. Deletions cut 3 bases from V and 8 bases from J, with 10 bases between.